Included here is one TCR beta chain sequence, with context. Its antigen is as yet unknown. These data originate in a study of T cells expressing NK-cell markers. Study as a whole: Researchers got TCR beta repertoires out of sorted CD3+CD56+NKG2C+, CD3+CD56+NKG2C- and CD3+CD56-NKG2C+ T cells. Study-level results: NKG2C+ dominant clonotypes from 5 to 7 donors made up about 1.0-7.0% of CD8+ T cells. Several donors likewise had their CD3+CD56-NKG2C+ fraction led by these clonotypes.

The CDR3 loop spans 15 amino acids. TCR beta cDNA was made by 5'RACE template switching with UMIs. With the 5' RACE reads reprocessed, TCRdb shows one record per CDR3 protein and no DNA. This sample's table reports a few hundred thousand distinct CDR3 sequences. This receptor was obtained from a man between 18 and 35 years old in good health. The specimen was blood T cells: a sorted CD56 or NKG2C T cell subset, CD4+ or CD8+ T cells, or bulk PBMC T cells (not recorded which). The V and J genes are TRBV12-3 or TRBV12-4 and TRBJ2-1; TCRdb outputs TRBD2, but without DNA this stays unchecked. The CDR3 is CASRDSGSSYNEQFF.